This T cell receptor (beta chain) was captured in a study of T cell clonality in common variable immunodeficiency. This clone has ten or more counts. The CDR3 end is not reached by the read, which stops 3 residues before it; the germline J gene fills it in. The method was immunoSEQ multiplex PCR; TCRdb's version includes in-frame clones alone and lacks a portion of them. The sample includes about 35,000 clones, none of them occurring once. Germline CDR1 SGHNT, CDR2 YYREEE (reference sequence). The CDR3 totals 14 residues. V was pared by 0 bases and J by 7 bases, with 13 bases between. Sample: peripheral blood mononuclear cells. The chain combines TRBV5-4 with TRBJ2-5; D remains ambiguous. The TCR originated in a person aged 18-70 years in good health. CDR3: CASSLADSPGTQYF. Partial CDR3 DNA: TGTGCCAGCAGCTTGGCCGATTCACCGGGGACC. Variable domain in full (rest from reference TRBV5-4 and TRBJ2-5): ETGVTQSPTHLIKTRGQQVTLRCSSQSGHNTVSWYQQALGQGPQFIFQYYREEENGRGNFPPRFSGLQFPNYSSELNVNALELDDSALYLCASSLADSPGTQYFGPGTRLLVL.